This passage covers 6 T cell receptor beta chains from one sample sequenced in a study of Ad26.COV2.S vaccination and SARS-CoV-2 variants. Treatment meaning: about 20 received Ad26.COV2.S at low or high dose, single or two shots; 5 received placebo; per-sample allocation not given. Collection of the samples took place on day 63 after the first injection of vaccine or placebo. Clones were sequenced by immunoSEQ multiplex PCR, and TCRdb holds only the in-frame ones, with some missing. The data contain about 350,000 clones, approximately 90% of them singletons. Sample: peripheral blood, taken in a trial of Ad26.COV2.S vaccine versus placebo. The receptors shown here come from a person aged 18-65 years who received the Ad26.COV2.S COVID-19 vaccine or a placebo.

V gene TRBV3-1 (or the pseudogene TRBV3-2) combines with J gene TRBJ2-2, with D unresolved. CDR1 is LGHDT and CDR2 is YNNKEL in the germline V gene (reference sequence). Trimming left V 2 bases short and J 0 bases short, with 7 bases between. CDR3 length equals 15 residues. The CDR3 DNA reads TGTGCCAGCAGCCAATTGACCTCGAACACCGGGGAGCTGTTTTTT. The encoded protein is CASSQLTSNTGELFF.

This clone was observed once. The gene calls are TRBV27 and TRBJ1-5; D gene unclear. Trimming stripped 0 bases from V and 5 bases from J, with 5 bases between. Germline values: CDR1 MNHEY, CDR2 SMNVEV (reference sequence). The CDR3 runs to 13 residues. The CDR3 DNA reads as TGTGCCAGCAGTTTATCGGGTTATCAGCCCCAGCATTTT. This codes for CASSLSGYQPQHF.

V usage is TRBV5-4 and J usage is TRBJ1-2; D is uncertain. The CDR3 totals 13 residues. Trimming took off 2 bases at V and 5 bases at J, with 10 bases between the two ends. Germline V gene sequence: CDR1 SGHNT, CDR2 YYREEE (reference sequence). The CDR3 loop reads CASSLSYQYGYTF. CDR3 bases: TGTGCCAGCAGCTTAAGTTATCAGTATGGCTACACCTTC.

The V and J genes are TRBV4-1 and TRBJ1-5; no definite D call. The CDR3 is made up of 14 amino acids. In germline, CDR1 is MGHRA, CDR2 YSYEKL. V lost 1 base and J lost 9, with 13 bases in between. CDR3 nucleotides: TGCGCCAGCAGCCAAGGACGGACTAACCGGCCCCAGCATTTT. Its translation: CASSQGRTNRPQHF.

Comments on this clone: This sample also contains other DNA sequences that code for the same CDR3. The chain uses TRBV28 and TRBJ2-7; TRBD2 might be the D (5 bases). Germline V gene lookup returns CDR1 MDHEN and CDR2 SYDVKM. The length of the CDR3 is 13 residues. Deletions cut 6 bases from V and 0 bases from J, with 9 bases between. The CDR3 DNA sequence: TGTGCCAGCAGCCGGGGTGGCTCCTACGAGCAGTACTTC. Translating it yields CASSRGGSYEQYF.

The chain is built from TRBV28 and TRBJ1-5, with D unclear. V lost 6 bases to trimming and J lost 5 bases, with 11 bases between them. The germline CDR1 and CDR2 sequences are MDHEN and SYDVKM. The CDR3 runs to 13 residues. The CDR3 DNA sequence: TGTGCCAGCAGAAAGACGGGGTATCAGCCCCAGCATTTT. Translation gives CASRKTGYQPQHF.